A single sample is the source of the 5 T cell receptor beta chains below, sequenced in a study of T cells in Graves' hyperthyroidism and ophthalmopathy. TCR beta CDR3 region amplification was performed from RNA transcripts. HTBI primers were employed in a first-round RT-PCR of the TCR CDR3. TCRdb independently ran MiXCR on the multiplex PCR reads; one entry per CDR3 protein. The table records 550,000 to 650,000 distinct CDR3 sequences, approximately 15% of them present only once. The source material was blood. These receptors all stem from a woman younger than 45 with Graves' hyperthyroidism that later progressed to Graves' ophthalmopathy.

This clonotype was seen only a few times. The J gene is TRBJ2-5, the V gene TRBV7-9; 7 positions agree with TRBD2. The CDR3 is made up of 15 amino acids. V lost 3 bases to trimming and J lost 3 bases; unmatched junction nucleotides: 7. Germline V gene lookup returns CDR1 SEHNR and CDR2 FQNEAQ (reference sequence). CDR3 nucleotide sequence: TGTGCCAGCAGCTTTGGCAGCGGGGTGGAAGAGACCCAGTACTTC. Residues: CASSFGSGVEETQYF.

This clonotype was recorded at least ten times. The rearrangement links TRBV30 to TRBJ2-1; D call uncertain. Germline lookup yields CDR1 GTSNPN and CDR2 SVGIG (reference sequence). The CDR3 has 14 amino acids. V dropped 5 bases and J dropped 0 bases, with 11 bases sitting between them. CDR3 amino acids: CAWVADSSYNEQFF. The DNA of the CDR3 is TGTGCCTGGGTTGCTGATAGCTCCTACAATGAGCAGTTCTTC.

The chain is built from TRBV19 and TRBJ2-5; a weak D match, TRBD1 (5 bases). Trimming shortened V by 0 bases and J by 1 base, and 6 bases separated the two germline ends. Germline values: CDR1 LNHDA, CDR2 SQIVND (reference sequence). CDR3 length equals 14 residues. This chain's CDR3 is CASSIDRGQETQYF. The CDR3 DNA reads TGTGCCAGTAGTATAGATAGGGGCCAAGAGACCCAGTACTTC.

This clonotype appeared a few times. V usage is TRBV5-5 and J usage is TRBJ1-4; maybe TRBD1 (6 bases). V shed 0 bases and J shed 8 bases, with 11 bases lying between them. Germline lookup yields CDR1 SGHKS and CDR2 YYEKEE (reference sequence). CDR3 length equals 14 residues. The CDR3 DNA sequence: TGTGCCAGCAGCTTGGAGGGGGTGCAAGAAAAACTGTTTTTT. Protein: CASSLEGVQEKLFF. The whole variable domain, remainder taken from reference TRBV5-5 and TRBJ1-4, is DAGVTQSPTHLIKTRGQQVTLRCSPISGHKSVSWYQQVLGQGPQFIFQYYEKEERGRGNFPDRFSARQFPNYSSELNVNALLLGDSALYLCASSLEGVQEKLFFGSGTQLSVL.

This clonotype was seen ten or more times. The chain carries TRBV6-1 and TRBJ2-2; a possible D gene is TRBD2 (6 bases). CDR3 size: 16 residues. Germline CDR1 and CDR2: MNHNS and SASEGT. Trimming removed 6 bases at V and 8 bases at J, with 22 bases between. The CDR3 is CASRKRASRSTGELFF. The CDR3 DNA reads as TGTGCCAGCAGAAAGCGGGCCTCCCGCTCGACTGGGGAGCTGTTTTTT.